The rows below give T cell receptor beta chains drawn from one sample of a study of a mutant IDH1 vaccine in newly diagnosed glioma. The antigens for these receptors are not known. TCRdb's table, derived via immunoSEQ multiplex PCR, lists solely in-frame clones and lacks some. Among 56,000 or so clones listed, 76% were seen once. The sample was PBMCs, taken from a glioma patient whose treatment included an IDH1 peptide vaccine. Every receptor here comes from a woman aged 40 to 55 with glioma. Some clones in this sample may be carry-over from other donors' samples. Both conserved end residues are part of each CDR3. D genes are given only for firm matches. Clone size is stated in some rows and not others, as once, few, many or a class when expanded.

>-|TRBV2|TRBJ1-5|-
TGTGCCAGCAGCGGGGGAGGTGGCAATCAGCCCCAGCATTTT
CASSGGGGNQPQHF
>-|TRBV14|TRBJ2-3|-
TGTGCCAGCAGCCAATCAAATACGCAGTATTTT
CASSQSNTQYF
>-|TRBV7-8|TRBJ2-6|-
TGTGCCAGCAGCATTCTCCCAGGGGTTGGGGCCAACGTCCTGACTTTC
CASSILPGVGANVLTF
>-|TRBV7-9|TRBJ1-4|TRBD1
TGTGCCAGCATTAACCAAGGGACAGGGAAAGAAAAACTGTTTTTT
CASINQGTGKEKLFF
>-|TRBV18|TRBJ1-1|TRBD1
TGTGCCAGCTCACCAAAGGGACAGCAGATGAACACTGAAGCTTTCTTT
CASSPKGQQMNTEAFF
>-|TRBV4-3|TRBJ2-1|-
TGCGCCAGCAGCCAAGGATTAGCTGCCCATGAGCAGTTCTTC
CASSQGLAAHEQFF
>once|TRBV6-1|TRBJ1-6|-
TGTGCCAGCAGTGAAGTTTGGAGCTCCTATAATTCACCCCTCCACTTT
CASSEVWSSYNSPLHF
>-|TRBV19|TRBJ2-7|TRBD2
TGTGCCAGTAGTAAAACTAGCGGGGGAACCTACGAGCAGTACTTC
CASSKTSGGTYEQYF
>-|TRBV30|TRBJ2-1|TRBD2
TGTGCCTGGAGTCCGAGACTAGCGGGGGGGTATGAGCAGTTCTTC
CAWSPRLAGGYEQFF
>few|TRBV14|TRBJ1-1|-
TGTGCCAGCAGCCAAGAAGGAGGGGGCACTGAAGCTTTCTTT
CASSQEGGGTEAFF
>once|TRBV5-8|TRBJ1-6|-
TGTGCCAGCAGCTTGGGGGATACACTTTTCCCCCTCCACTTT
CASSLGDTLFPLHF
>-|TRBV19|TRBJ1-4|TRBD1
TGTGCCAGTAACACTCGGACAGGGGGCTTCGGGGATGAAAAACTGTTTTTT
CASNTRTGGFGDEKLFF
>-|TRBV27|TRBJ2-7|TRBD1
TGTGCCAGCAGTTTAGGACAGGGTGCCGAGCAGTACTTC
CASSLGQGAEQYF
>few|TRBV30|TRBJ1-5|TRBD1
TGTGCCTGGAGGGAGGGGAGGACAGGGACGAAGAGCAATCAGCCCCAGCATTTT
CAWREGRTGTKSNQPQHF
>-|TRBV6-1|TRBJ1-1|TRBD1
TGTGCCAGCACCACCCCGCCGGGACAGAAACCTGAAGCTTTCTTT
CASTTPPGQKPEAFF
>few|TRBV6-1|TRBJ1-2|-
TGTGCCAGCATACCGACCGGCACCTATGGCTACACCTTC
CASIPTGTYGYTF
>few|TRBV6-5|TRBJ1-1|-
TGTGCCAGCAGTTACACACGGCGGAACACTGAAGCTTTCTTT
CASSYTRRNTEAFF
>-|TRBV27|TRBJ2-7|TRBD1
TGTGCCAGCAGAACCGGGACAGGGGTATTGGGCGAGCAGTACTTC
CASRTGTGVLGEQYF
>-|TRBV15|TRBJ1-1|-
TGTGCCACCAGCAGAGAGGGCACTGAAGCTTTCTTT
CATSREGTEAFF
>-|TRBV6-1|TRBJ1-2|TRBD1
TGTGCCAGCGACAGGGTTTTGGACTATGGCTACACCTTC
CASDRVLDYGYTF
>-|TRBV2|TRBJ1-2|-
TGTGCCAGCAGTCCTGGGGCTCCCTATGGCTACACCTTC
CASSPGAPYGYTF
>-|TRBV30|TRBJ2-7|-
TGTGCCTGGAGTAGGGAACGGTCTCTCGAGCAGTACTTC
CAWSRERSLEQYF
>-|TRBV6-5|TRBJ2-2|-
TGTGCCAGCAGTTACCGGACTGGCACCGGGGAGCTGTTTTTT
CASSYRTGTGELFF
>-|TRBV25-1|TRBJ1-3|TRBD1
TGTGCCAGCAGTGAATATAAGGGGACAGGGTCCCGTGGAAACACCATATATTTT
CASSEYKGTGSRGNTIYF
>-|TRBV13|TRBJ1-1|TRBD1
TGTGCCAGCACCCCCCCCGGGACAGGGATCATGAACACTGAAGCTTTCTTT
CASTPPGTGIMNTEAFF
>-|TRBV30|TRBJ1-5|TRBD1
TGTGCCTGGAGTTCCGGGACAGGGGTCCGTCAGCCCCAGCATTTT
CAWSSGTGVRQPQHF
>-|TRBV5-1|TRBJ1-2|-
TGCGCCAGCAGCTTGGTTCCCGGGGGCTATGGCTACACCTTC
CASSLVPGGYGYTF
>once|TRBV6-1|TRBJ1-2|-
TGTGCCAGCAGCACCGGGACAATCTATGGCTACACCTTC
CASSTGTIYGYTF
>-|TRBV5-4|TRBJ2-3|-
TGTGCCAGCAGCTTGGTCCGGTCCACAGATACGCAGTATTTT
CASSLVRSTDTQYF
>-|TRBV25-1|TRBJ2-2|TRBD1
TGTGCCAGCAGTGAATATGGGGGACAGGGAGCCGGGGAGCTGTTTTTT
CASSEYGGQGAGELFF
>few|TRBV7-9|TRBJ2-3|-
TGTGCCAGCAGCTTGGGGCACGTGGGAGTTGGTACAGATACGCAGTATTTT
CASSLGHVGVGTDTQYF
>few|TRBV29-1|TRBJ1-3|-
TGCAGCGTGAGCCTAGGAGGAAACACCATATATTTT
CSVSLGGNTIYF
>few|TRBV5-4|TRBJ2-2|TRBD2
TGTGCCAGCAGCCCCTCACTAGAGCGGGGGGGTACGGAGCTGTTTTTT
CASSPSLERGGTELFF
>once|TRBV10-1|TRBJ1-2|-
TGCGCCAGCAGTCAGACAGGCTACTATGGCTACACCTTC
CASSQTGYYGYTF
>-|TRBV6-6|TRBJ1-5|TRBD1
TGTGCCAGCGCTCTGGACAGGGGGCATCAGCCCCAGCATTTT
CASALDRGHQPQHF
>-|TRBV7-6|TRBJ2-5|TRBD1
TGTGCCAGCAGCCTAGGGACAGGGGATCCGACCCAGTACTTC
CASSLGTGDPTQYF
>-|TRBV6-5|TRBJ2-6|TRBD1
TGTGCCAGCAGTTCCCAGGGGGCCGGGGCCAACGTCCTGACTTTC
CASSSQGAGANVLTF
>-|TRBV4-1|TRBJ2-3|-
TGCGCCAGCAGCCAAGAAGGAGATACGCAGTATTTT
CASSQEGDTQYF
>-|TRBV2|TRBJ2-7|-
TGTGCCAGCAGTGAATATTGGCCAGTCGAGCAGTACTTC
CASSEYWPVEQYF
>-|TRBV30|TRBJ1-4|-
TGTGCCTGGAATCCTCTTGGGCGGCACGAAAAACTGTTTTTT
CAWNPLGRHEKLFF
>-|TRBV7-2|TRBJ1-1|TRBD1
TGTGCCAGCAGCAGGGACAGGGTGCGGGGCACTGAAGCTTTCTTT
CASSRDRVRGTEAFF
>-|TRBV6-5|TRBJ2-7|-
TGTGCCAGCAGTTACGCAGGGGTCTTCTCCGAGCAGTACTTC
CASSYAGVFSEQYF
>-|TRBV6-5|TRBJ1-2|-
TGTGCCAGCAGGCGGGGGGCAGGCGACTATGGCTACACCTTC
CASRRGAGDYGYTF
>-|TRBV4-2|TRBJ1-6|-
TGTGCCAGCAGCCTTGGGGGGTTCACTCGATCACCCCTCCACTTT
CASSLGGFTRSPLHF
>-|TRBV19|TRBJ1-5|TRBD1
TGTGCCAGCGCACCGCCACAGGGGGCAAGGAGCAATCAGCCCCAGCATTTT
CASAPPQGARSNQPQHF
>-|TRBV30|TRBJ1-6|TRBD1
TGTGCCTGGAGTCTCCGGACAGGGGGCTATTCACCCCTCCACTTT
CAWSLRTGGYSPLHF
>-|TRBV29-1|TRBJ1-2|-
TGCAGCGTTGAGTGGGGGGTTGGCTACACCTTC
CSVEWGVGYTF
>-|TRBV7-9|TRBJ2-3|TRBD1
TGTGCCAGCAGCTTAGGGGGACAGGGGGCAAAAGATACGCAGTATTTT
CASSLGGQGAKDTQYF